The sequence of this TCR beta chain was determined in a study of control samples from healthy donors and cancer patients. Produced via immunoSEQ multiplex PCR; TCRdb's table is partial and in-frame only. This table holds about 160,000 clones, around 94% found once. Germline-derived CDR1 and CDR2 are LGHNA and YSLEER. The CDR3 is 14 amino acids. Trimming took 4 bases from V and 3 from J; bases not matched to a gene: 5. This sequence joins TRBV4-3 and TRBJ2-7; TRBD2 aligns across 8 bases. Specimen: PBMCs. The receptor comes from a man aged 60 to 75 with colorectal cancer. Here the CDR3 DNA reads TGCGCCAGCAGCCGGGGCGGGGGGCTCTACGAGCAGTACTTC. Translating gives CASSRGGGLYEQYF.